This entry is about one TCR beta chain. The antigen this receptor binds is unknown. The record has no base qualities; no much larger clone is one base away. Whole blood was collected in K2EDTA tubes by collaborating institutions according to the institutions' own protocols. Collaborator samples were shipped for TCRbeta analysis as frozen whole blood, isolated PBMCs, or DNA extracted from either sample type. The CDR3 measures 16 amino acids from cysteine to phenylalanine. Here the CDR3 DNA is all that survives: 48 bases in frame from base 1. The trim is 5 bases for V and 4 bases for J, with a gap of 21 bases between the germline ends. The germline V gene encodes CDR1 SGHRS and CDR2 YFSETQ. The immunoSEQ Assay, a bias-controlled multiplex PCR, was used to amplify TCRbeta CDR3 regions from genomic DNA. Per the original workflow: The number of nucleated cells in each sample was estimated from the amplification of reference gene primers within the assay. To quantify the absolute abundance of each unique TCRbeta CDR3 rearrangement, sequence reads were collapsed and filtered. Productive Simpson clonality was computed per sample as the square root of Simpson's diversity index over productive rearrangements. Imported from immuneACCESS, the table was reduced by TCRdb to in-frame sequences with V and J called. These copies leave out some clones; in studies compared against another copy, an unresolved V gene accounts for under half, and the cause of the remainder is not known. That table is the source of V, J and clone size, and D and trimming were worked out from the DNA. Here the sample has about 210,000 clones; more than 70% occur a single time. The ten biggest clones cover roughly 8.8% of the sample.

This record belongs to a study of blood T cell repertoires in COVID-19 (TCRdb year 2020). Regarding the complete study: The collaborator samples originated in the United States, Italy and Spain and spanned the acute and convalescent phases of COVID-19. The material from the prospective study consisted of cDNA or gDNA derived from T cells, B-cell-depleted T cells, or PBMCs. Subjects who had been exposed to COVID-19, were actively infected with it, or had recovered from it provided the deeply sampled blood TCRbeta repertoires that made up the dataset. A freely available public database, intended as a resource for researchers studying the immune response to SARS-CoV-2, is where the repertoires were released. Samples were obtained from the ongoing ImmuneRACE study (first 160 participants) and from approximately 1,200 subjects provided by 6 global collaborators. Sample metadata almost always included a de-identified subject ID, COVID-19 status, age in years and sex. Where available, HLA class I and class II types were obtained from metadata supplied by the sample provider rather than from assay-based typing. The paper as a whole reports these results and caveats: How much clinical and demographic metadata was included differed by source and by participant, and the metadata was provided uncurated.

The chain employs TRBV5-1 and TRBJ1-2; perhaps TRBD1 is the D gene, with 6 bases matching. This receptor was taken from a woman aged 45-60 years with acute or convalescent COVID-19. Sequencing input: peripheral blood. Read as DNA, the sequence is TGCGCCAGCAGGCCCGGGGGGGGCGAGGTTGGCTATGGCTACACCTTC. Translation gives CASRPGGGEVGYGYTF.